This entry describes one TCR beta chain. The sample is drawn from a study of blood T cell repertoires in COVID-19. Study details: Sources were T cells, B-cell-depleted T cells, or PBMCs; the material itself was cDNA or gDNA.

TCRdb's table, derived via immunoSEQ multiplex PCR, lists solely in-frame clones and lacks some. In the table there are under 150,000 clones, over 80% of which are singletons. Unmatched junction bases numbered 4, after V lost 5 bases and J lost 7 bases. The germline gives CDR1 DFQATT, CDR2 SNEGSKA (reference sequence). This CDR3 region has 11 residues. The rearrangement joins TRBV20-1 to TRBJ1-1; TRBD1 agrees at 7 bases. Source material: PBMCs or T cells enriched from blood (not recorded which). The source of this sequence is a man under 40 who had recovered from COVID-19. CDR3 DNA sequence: TGCAGTGCTCCCCGGGACAGTGAAGCTTTCTTT. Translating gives CSAPRDSEAFF.